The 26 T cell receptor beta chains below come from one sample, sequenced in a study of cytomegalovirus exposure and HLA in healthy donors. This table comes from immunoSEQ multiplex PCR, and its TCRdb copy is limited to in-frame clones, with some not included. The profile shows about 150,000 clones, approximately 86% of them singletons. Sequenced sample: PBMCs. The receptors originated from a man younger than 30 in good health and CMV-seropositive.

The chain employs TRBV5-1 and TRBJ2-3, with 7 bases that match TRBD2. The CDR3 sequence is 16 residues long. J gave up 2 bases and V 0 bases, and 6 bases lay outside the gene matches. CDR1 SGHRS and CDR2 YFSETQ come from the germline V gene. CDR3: CASSLAPGLSTDTQYF. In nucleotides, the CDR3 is TGCGCCAGCAGCTTGGCACCGGGACTATCCACAGATACGCAGTATTTT.

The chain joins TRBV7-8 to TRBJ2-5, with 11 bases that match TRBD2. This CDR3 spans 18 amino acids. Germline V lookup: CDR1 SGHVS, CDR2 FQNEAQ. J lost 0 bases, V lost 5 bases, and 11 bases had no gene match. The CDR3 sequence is CASSQRRASGGYQETQYF. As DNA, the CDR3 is TGTGCCAGCAGCCAACGTCGGGCTAGCGGGGGGTACCAAGAGACCCAGTACTTC.

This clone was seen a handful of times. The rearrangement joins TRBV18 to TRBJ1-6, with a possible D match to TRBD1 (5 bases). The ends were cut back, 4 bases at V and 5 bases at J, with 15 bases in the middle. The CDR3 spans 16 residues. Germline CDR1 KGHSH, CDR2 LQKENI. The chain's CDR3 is CASSQLDQGNNSPLHF. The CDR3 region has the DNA TGTGCCAGCTCACAATTGGACCAGGGTAATAATTCACCCCTCCACTTT.

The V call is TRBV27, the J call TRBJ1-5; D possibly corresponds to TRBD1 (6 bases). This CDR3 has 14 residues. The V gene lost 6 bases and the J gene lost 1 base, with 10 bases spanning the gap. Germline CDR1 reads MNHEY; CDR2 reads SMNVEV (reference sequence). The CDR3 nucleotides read TGTGCCAGCAGACTACAGGGAAGCAATCAGCCCCAGCATTTT. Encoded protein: CASRLQGSNQPQHF.

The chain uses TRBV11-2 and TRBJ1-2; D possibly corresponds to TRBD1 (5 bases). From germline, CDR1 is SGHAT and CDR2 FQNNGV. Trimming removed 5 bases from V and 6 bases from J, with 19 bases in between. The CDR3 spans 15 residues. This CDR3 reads CASSQGGQGRNGYTF. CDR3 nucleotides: TGTGCCAGCAGCCAGGGAGGGCAGGGCCGGAATGGCTACACCTTC.

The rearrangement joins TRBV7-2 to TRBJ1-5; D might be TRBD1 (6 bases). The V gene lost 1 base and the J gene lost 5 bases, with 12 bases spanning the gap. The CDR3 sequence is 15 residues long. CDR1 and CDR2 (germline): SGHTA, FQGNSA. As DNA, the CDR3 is TGTGCCAGCAGCTTAGTGGGAGCAGGGGATCAGCCCCAGCATTTT. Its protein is CASSLVGAGDQPQHF. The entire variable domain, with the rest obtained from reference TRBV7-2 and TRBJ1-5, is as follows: GAGVSQSPSNKVTEKGKDVELRCDPISGHTALYWYRQSLGQGLEFLIYFQGNSAPDKSGLPSDRFSAERTGGSVSTLTIQRTQQEDSAVYLCASSLVGAGDQPQHFGDGTRLSIL.

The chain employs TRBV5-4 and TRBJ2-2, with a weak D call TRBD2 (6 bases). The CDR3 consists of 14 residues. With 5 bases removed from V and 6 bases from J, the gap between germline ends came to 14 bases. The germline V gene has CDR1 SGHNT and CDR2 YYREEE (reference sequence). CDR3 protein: CASSMEWGAGELFF. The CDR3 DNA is TGTGCCAGCAGTATGGAGTGGGGGGCCGGGGAGCTGTTTTTT.

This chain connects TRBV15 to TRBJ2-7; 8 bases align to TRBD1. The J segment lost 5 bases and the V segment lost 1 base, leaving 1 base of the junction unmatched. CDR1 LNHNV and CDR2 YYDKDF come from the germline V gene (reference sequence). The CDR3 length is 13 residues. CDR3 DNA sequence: TGTGCCACCAGCAGAGTGACAGGGGACGAGCAGTACTTC. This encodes CATSRVTGDEQYF.

The CDR3 DNA follows: TGCGCCAGCAGCCAAGAAGGGGGGGGGAACACTGAAGCTTTCTTT. It translates to CASSQEGGGNTEAFF. The chain recombines TRBV4-3 with TRBJ1-1, with D tentatively TRBD1 (6 bases). Looked up from germline, CDR1 is LGHNA and CDR2 is YSLEER. The CDR3 covers 15 residues. V was trimmed by 0 bases and J by 1 base, leaving 9 bases between them.

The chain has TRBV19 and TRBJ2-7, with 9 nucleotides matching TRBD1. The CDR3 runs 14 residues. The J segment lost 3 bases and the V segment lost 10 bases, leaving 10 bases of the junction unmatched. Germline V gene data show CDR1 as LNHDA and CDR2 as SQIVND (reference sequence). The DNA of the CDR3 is TGTGCCACCTCACCGACAGGGGGAGGCTACGAGCAGTACTTC. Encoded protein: CATSPTGGGYEQYF.

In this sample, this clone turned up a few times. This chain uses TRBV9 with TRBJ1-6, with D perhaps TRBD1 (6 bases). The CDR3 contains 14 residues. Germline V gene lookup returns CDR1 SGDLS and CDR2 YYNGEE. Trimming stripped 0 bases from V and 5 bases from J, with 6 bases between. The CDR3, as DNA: TGTGCCAGCAGCGTAGCAGGGGATAATTCACCCCTCCACTTT. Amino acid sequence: CASSVAGDNSPLHF.

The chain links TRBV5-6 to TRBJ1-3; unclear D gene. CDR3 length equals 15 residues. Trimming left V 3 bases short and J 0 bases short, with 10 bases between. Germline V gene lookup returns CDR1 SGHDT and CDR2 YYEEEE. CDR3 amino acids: CASSSTRISGNTIYF. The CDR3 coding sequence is TGTGCCAGCAGCTCCACTCGCATCTCTGGAAACACCATATATTTT.

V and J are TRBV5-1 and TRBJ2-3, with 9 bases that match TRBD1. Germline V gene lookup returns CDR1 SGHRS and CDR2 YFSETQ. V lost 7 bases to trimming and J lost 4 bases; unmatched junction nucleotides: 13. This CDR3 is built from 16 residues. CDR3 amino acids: CASSYGGQGVSDTQYF. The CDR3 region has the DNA TGCGCCAGCTCCTATGGGGGACAGGGAGTTTCAGATACGCAGTATTTT.

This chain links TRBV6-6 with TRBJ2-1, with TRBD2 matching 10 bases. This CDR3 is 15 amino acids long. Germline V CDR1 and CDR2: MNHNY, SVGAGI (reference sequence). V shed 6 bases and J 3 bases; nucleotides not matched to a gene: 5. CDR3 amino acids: CASSQAGGLYNEQFF. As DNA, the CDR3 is TGTGCCAGCAGCCAAGCGGGGGGGCTCTACAATGAGCAGTTCTTC.

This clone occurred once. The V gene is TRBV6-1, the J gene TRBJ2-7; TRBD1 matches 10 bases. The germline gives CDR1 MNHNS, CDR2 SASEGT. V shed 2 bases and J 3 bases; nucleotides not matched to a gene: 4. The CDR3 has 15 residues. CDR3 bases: TGTGCCAGCAGTGAACCCGGGACAGGGGTCTACGAGCAGTACTTC. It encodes CASSEPGTGVYEQYF.

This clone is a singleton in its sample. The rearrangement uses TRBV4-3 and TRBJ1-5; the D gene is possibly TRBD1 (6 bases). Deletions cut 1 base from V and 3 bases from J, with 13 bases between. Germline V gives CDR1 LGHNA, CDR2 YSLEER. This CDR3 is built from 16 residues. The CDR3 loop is CASSQGAGANNQPQHF. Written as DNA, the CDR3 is TGCGCCAGCAGCCAAGGGGCAGGGGCAAACAATCAGCCCCAGCATTTT.

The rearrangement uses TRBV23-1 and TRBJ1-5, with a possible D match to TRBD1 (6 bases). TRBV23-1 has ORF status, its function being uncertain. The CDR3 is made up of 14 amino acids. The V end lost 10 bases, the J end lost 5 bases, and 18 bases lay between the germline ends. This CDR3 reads CAMISQGQDQPQHF. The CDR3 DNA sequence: TGCGCCATGATTTCCCAGGGGCAGGATCAGCCCCAGCATTTT.

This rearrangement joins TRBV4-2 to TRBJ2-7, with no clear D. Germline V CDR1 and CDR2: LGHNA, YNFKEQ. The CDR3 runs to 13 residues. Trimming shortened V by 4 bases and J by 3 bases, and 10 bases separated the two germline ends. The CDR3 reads CASSPLAGYEQYF. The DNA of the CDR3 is TGTGCCAGCAGCCCTCTGGCAGGCTACGAGCAGTACTTC.

CDR3 protein: CASTNSWEGETQYF. CDR3 nucleotide sequence: TGTGCCAGCACCAATTCCTGGGAGGGGGAGACCCAGTACTTC. The V gene is TRBV9, the J gene TRBJ2-5; the match to TRBD2 covers 7 bases. The ends lost 6 bases at V and 5 bases at J; junction bases unmatched: 10. The germline V gene encodes CDR1 SGDLS and CDR2 YYNGEE. This CDR3 is built from 14 residues.

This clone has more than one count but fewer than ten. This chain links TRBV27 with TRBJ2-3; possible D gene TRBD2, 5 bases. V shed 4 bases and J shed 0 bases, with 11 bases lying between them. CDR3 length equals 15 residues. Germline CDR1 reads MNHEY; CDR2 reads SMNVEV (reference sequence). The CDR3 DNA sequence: TGTGCCAGCAGTTCAAAACTAGGCAGCACAGATACGCAGTATTTT. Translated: CASSSKLGSTDTQYF.

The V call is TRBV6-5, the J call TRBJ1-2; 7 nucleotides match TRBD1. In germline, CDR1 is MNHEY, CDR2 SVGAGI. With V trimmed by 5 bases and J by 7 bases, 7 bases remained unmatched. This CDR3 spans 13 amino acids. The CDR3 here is CASSLNRGGGYTF. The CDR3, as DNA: TGTGCCAGCAGTCTTAACAGGGGAGGTGGCTACACCTTC.

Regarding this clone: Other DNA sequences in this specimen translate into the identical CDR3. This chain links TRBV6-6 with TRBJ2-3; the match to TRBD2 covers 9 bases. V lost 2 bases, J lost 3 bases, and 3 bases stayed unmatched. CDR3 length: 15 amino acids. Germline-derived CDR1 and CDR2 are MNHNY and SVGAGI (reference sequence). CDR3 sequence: CASSYGLAGTDTQYF. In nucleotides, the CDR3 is TGTGCCAGCAGTTACGGGCTAGCGGGGACAGATACGCAGTATTTT.

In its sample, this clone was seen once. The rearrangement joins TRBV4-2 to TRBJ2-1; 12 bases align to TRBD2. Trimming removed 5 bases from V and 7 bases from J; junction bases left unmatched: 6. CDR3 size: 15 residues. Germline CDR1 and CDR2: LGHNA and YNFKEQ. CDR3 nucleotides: TGTGCCAGCAGCACGACTAGCGGGAGACTGAATGAGCAGTTCTTC. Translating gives CASSTTSGRLNEQFF.

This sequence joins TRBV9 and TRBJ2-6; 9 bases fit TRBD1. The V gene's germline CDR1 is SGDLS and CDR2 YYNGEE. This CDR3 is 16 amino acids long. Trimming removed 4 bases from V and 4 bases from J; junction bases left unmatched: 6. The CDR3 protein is CASSTGQGTGANVLTF. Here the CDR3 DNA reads TGTGCCAGCAGCACCGGACAGGGGACCGGGGCCAACGTCCTGACTTTC.

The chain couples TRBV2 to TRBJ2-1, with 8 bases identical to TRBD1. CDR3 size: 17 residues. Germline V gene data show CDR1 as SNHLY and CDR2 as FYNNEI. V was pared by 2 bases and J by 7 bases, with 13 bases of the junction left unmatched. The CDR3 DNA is TGTGCCAGCAGTGAACTTCCCCCTGGCAGGGGGCATAATGAGCAGTTCTTC. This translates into CASSELPPGRGHNEQFF.

This CDR3 is CASSNLLAGETQYF. In DNA, the CDR3 is TGTGCCAGCAGTAATTTGTTAGCGGGAGAGACCCAGTACTTC. This chain links TRBV7-9 with TRBJ2-5, with TRBD2 identical over 7 bases. The trim removed 6 bases at V and 4 bases at J, leaving 8 bases unmatched. Germline V gene sequence: CDR1 SEHNR, CDR2 FQNEAQ (reference sequence). The CDR3 consists of 14 residues.